These 9 T cell receptor beta chains share one sample of origin, sequenced in a study of identical twins listed by TCRdb under 2016. The library relied on 5' RACE. Data came from an Illumina HiSeq 2000. In TCRdb, the public reads were trimmed at Q25 with fastp and aligned with MiXCR, with productive beta chains retained. Rows with a matching CDR3 protein are joined into one entry that keeps the most common DNA and genes. Here the sample has 750,000 to 950,000 distinct CDR3 sequences; approximately 13% occur a single time. The top ten clonotypes cover around 1.5% of the sample. This sample was also put to use in a study of yellow fever vaccine responses in identical twins.

Sequencing input: PBMCs. Source of these receptors: a woman under 30 in good health.

This clonotype was detected a few times. This chain uses TRBV3-1 with TRBJ2-5; tentatively, D is TRBD1 (6 bases). There are 15 residues in the CDR3. Germline lookup yields CDR1 LGHDT and CDR2 YNNKEL (reference sequence). V lost 0 bases and J lost 3, with 11 bases in between. CDR3 region: CASSQDRWTEETQYF. The CDR3 DNA is TGTGCCAGCAGCCAAGATCGATGGACAGAAGAGACCCAGTACTTC.

The table lists this clonotype with a few counts. The V gene is TRBV12-3 or TRBV12-4, the J gene TRBJ1-2, with D perhaps matching TRBD1 (5 bases). The V end was cut by 5 bases, the J end by 4 bases, with 11 bases between. The CDR3 totals 13 residues. The CDR3 coding sequence is TGTGCCAGCAGTGACCCCGGGGGCTATGGCTACACCTTC. It encodes CASSDPGGYGYTF.

The chain employs TRBV7-9 and TRBJ2-7; D is possibly TRBD2 (5 bases). CDR3 length: 15 residues. Trimming took off 0 bases at V and 3 bases at J, with 12 bases between the two ends. Germline V gene data show CDR1 as SEHNR and CDR2 as FQNEAQ (reference sequence). CDR3 coding DNA: TGTGCCAGCAGCTTAGCTCCGAGCGGCGGCTACGAGCAGTACTTC. This translates into CASSLAPSGGYEQYF.

The J gene is TRBJ2-7, the V gene TRBV2; D remains ambiguous. The CDR3 spans 11 residues. Trimming shortened V by 4 bases and J by 5 bases, and 6 bases separated the two germline ends. Looked up from germline, CDR1 is SNHLY and CDR2 is FYNNEI. CDR3 nucleotide sequence: TGTGCCAGCAGTGTTACCCACGAGCAGTACTTC. Translated, it gives CASSVTHEQYF.

The rearrangement links TRBV20-1 to TRBJ2-1, with a possible D match to TRBD2 (5 bases). V dropped 1 base and J dropped 9 bases, with 13 bases sitting between them. The CDR3 covers 13 residues. Germline V gene lookup returns CDR1 DFQATT and CDR2 SNEGSKA (reference sequence). This CDR3 is CSARVGVWGEQFF. The CDR3 DNA reads TGCAGTGCTAGAGTCGGGGTCTGGGGTGAGCAGTTCTTC.

This clonotype has more than one count but fewer than ten. V usage is TRBV5-1 and J usage is TRBJ2-5; 7 nucleotides align to TRBD2. CDR1 SGHRS and CDR2 YFSETQ come from the germline V gene. The CDR3 spans 17 residues. V lost 2 bases and J lost 1; bases outside the gene matches: 11. CDR3 coding DNA: TGCGCCAGCAGCTTCGGGACGGGAGGAGGGTCCCAAGAGACCCAGTACTTC. Amino acid sequence: CASSFGTGGGSQETQYF.

This clonotype was seen only a few times. The CDR3 region has the DNA TGCGCCAGCAGGCAGCCGGGACCATCGTTGGACGGGTCCTACAATGAGCAGTTCTTC. It yields the protein CASRQPGPSLDGSYNEQFF. V is TRBV4-1 and J is TRBJ2-1; D might be TRBD1 or TRBD2, each matching 5 bases. Trimming cost V 6 bases and J 1 base, with 25 bases left between them. CDR1 and CDR2 from the germline V gene are MGHRA and YSYEKL. This CDR3 is built from 19 residues.

The chain is built from TRBV2 and TRBJ2-7; no firm D call. Germline lookup yields CDR1 SNHLY and CDR2 FYNNEI. V lost 5 bases and J 9 bases, leaving 11 bases between the germline ends. The CDR3 is 11 amino acids. The CDR3 nucleotides are TGTGCCAGCAGTAGTCAATGGCGGCAGTACGTC. Translated, it gives CASSSQWRQYV.

In regard to this clonotype: A much larger clone lies one base from this, so it may be a read error. The CDR3 reads CASSSPARTGRRREQFF. The DNA of the CDR3 is TGTGCCAGCAGTTCCCCCGCAAGGACAGGGCGGCGTCGTGAGCAGTTCTTC. The chain has TRBV12-3 or TRBV12-4 and TRBJ2-1; TRBD1 matches at 8 bases. V lost 4 bases and J lost 9; bases outside the gene matches: 17. The CDR3 is 17 residues long.